Below are 18 T cell receptor beta chains sequenced from a single sample in a study of blood T cell repertoires in COVID-19. This table comes from immunoSEQ multiplex PCR, and its TCRdb copy is limited to in-frame clones, with some not included. The sample holds some 130,000 clones; about 70% are singletons and the top ten take 1.5% to 2%. Sequenced input: peripheral blood. The receptors come from a woman aged 70-85 years with acute or convalescent COVID-19.

V is TRBV27 and J is TRBJ1-2; 12 nucleotides align to TRBD1. The V gene end was trimmed by 5 bases and the J gene end by 9 bases; junction bases not matched to a gene: 10. CDR1 and CDR2 (germline): MNHEY, SMNVEV (reference sequence). The CDR3 is made up of 15 amino acids. Here the CDR3 DNA reads TGTGCCAGCAGTCCCTCTCCCGGGACAGGGGGCAGCTACACCTTC. Encoded protein: CASSPSPGTGGSYTF.

This clone is a singleton in its sample. As DNA, the CDR3 is TGCGCCAGCAGCTCCCCCGGGAGGGAGCGAGGCGAGACCCAGTACTTC. Its translation: CASSSPGRERGETQYF. The V gene is TRBV4-1, the J gene TRBJ2-5; 8 nucleotides match TRBD2. The V gene's germline CDR1 is MGHRA and CDR2 YSYEKL. This CDR3 has 16 amino acids. J gave up 5 bases and V 5 bases, and 13 bases lay outside the gene matches.

The chain joins TRBV5-1 to TRBJ2-2; possible D gene TRBD1, 5 bases. Germline-derived CDR1 and CDR2 are SGHRS and YFSETQ. The CDR3 length is 14 residues. Between the trimmed V and J ends, which lost 0 bases and 5 bases, there was a span of 8 bases. The CDR3 DNA follows: TGCGCCAGCAGCTTGGCGCAGGGAACCGGGGAGCTGTTTTTT. It is translated as CASSLAQGTGELFF.

This rearrangement joins TRBV19 to TRBJ2-5; the match to TRBD1 covers 9 bases. The J segment lost 5 bases and the V segment lost 7 bases, leaving 11 bases of the junction unmatched. The CDR3 loop spans 15 amino acids. Germline V CDR1 and CDR2: LNHDA, SQIVND (reference sequence). The CDR3 here is CASTTTGTGTETQYF. The CDR3 nucleotides read TGTGCCAGTACCACAACTGGGACAGGGACGGAGACCCAGTACTTC.

This clone was seen more than once but under ten times. The chain joins TRBV6-2 or TRBV6-3 to TRBJ2-1; possibly TRBD2 for D (5 bases). The CDR3 contains 13 residues. V shed 5 bases and J shed 10 bases, with 15 bases lying between them. The germline gives CDR1 MNHEY, CDR2 SVGEGT. The CDR3 coding sequence is TGTGCCAGCAGTAACGGGCCGAGAGGGGAGCAGTTCTTC. Its translation is CASSNGPRGEQFF.

As DNA, the CDR3 is TGTGCCAGCAGGGACCGGTTGAGGACTAGCGGGAGGTACAATGAGCAGTTCTTC. Amino acids: CASRDRLRTSGRYNEQFF. This chain uses TRBV2 with TRBJ2-1, with 14 bases lining up with TRBD2. CDR1 is SNHLY and CDR2 is FYNNEI in the germline V gene. The CDR3 has 18 residues. With 6 bases clipped from V and 4 bases from J, the junction kept 11 bases outside the gene matches.

This clone was observed once. The J gene is TRBJ1-5, the V gene TRBV6-2 or TRBV6-3; weak D call: TRBD1 (5 bases). Germline V gene data show CDR1 as MNHEY and CDR2 as SVGEGT. CDR3 length: 15 residues. Trimming removed 2 bases at V and 1 base at J, with 9 bases between. DNA of the CDR3: TGTGCCAGCAGTTACCGGGGGATCAGCAATCAGCCCCAGCATTTT. As protein: CASSYRGISNQPQHF.

This clone appeared a few times. The chain carries TRBV18 and TRBJ1-5; perhaps TRBD1 as D (5 bases). Trimming left V 3 bases short and J 0 bases short, with 9 bases between. The CDR3 runs 15 residues. Germline V lookup: CDR1 KGHSH, CDR2 LQKENI. CDR3: CASSPSGHSNQPQHF. The CDR3 region has the DNA TGTGCCAGCTCACCTTCTGGACATAGCAATCAGCCCCAGCATTTT.

V usage is TRBV28 and J usage is TRBJ1-5; 11 positions match TRBD1. Germline CDR1 and CDR2: MDHEN and SYDVKM. This CDR3 is built from 13 residues. The ends lost 11 bases at V and 1 base at J; junction bases unmatched: 1. CDR3 protein: CAGQGASNQPQHF. CDR3 sequence (DNA): TGTGCCGGACAGGGGGCGAGCAATCAGCCCCAGCATTTT.

V gene TRBV11-3 combines with J gene TRBJ2-2; 7 bases match TRBD1. CDR1 and CDR2 (germline): SGHNT, YENEEA. Trimming cost V 7 bases and J 6 bases; bases outside gene matches: 11. This CDR3 spans 15 amino acids. The CDR3 sequence: CASILTGISAGELFF. Here the CDR3 DNA reads TGTGCCAGCATCTTGACAGGGATTAGTGCCGGGGAGCTGTTTTTT.

V is TRBV28 and J is TRBJ1-5; maybe TRBD1 (6 bases). CDR3 length: 14 amino acids. Trimming left V 6 bases short and J 4 bases short, with 13 bases between. Looked up from germline, CDR1 is MDHEN and CDR2 is SYDVKM. The CDR3 spells CASRYPGENQPQHF. The CDR3 nucleotides are TGTGCCAGCAGATATCCAGGGGAAAATCAGCCCCAGCATTTT.

This clone showed up just once. One end of the junction varies from germline; a read error may be responsible. V gene TRBV5-5 combines with J gene TRBJ1-1, with 8 bases fitting TRBD1. The CDR3 has 15 residues. CDR1 is SGHKS, CDR2 YYEKEE, per germline (reference sequence). The CDR3 DNA reads TGTGCCAGCAGCCCCTCGACAGGGGTTGACACTGAAACTTTCTTT. Translated, it gives CASSPSTGVDTETFF. Looking up the rest from reference TRBV5-5 and TRBJ1-1 gives the full variable domain: DAGVTQSPTHLIKTRGQQVTLRCSPISGHKSVSWYQQVLGQGPQFIFQYYEKEERGRGNFPDRFSARQFPNYSSELNVNALLLGDSALYLCASSPSTGVDTETFFGQGTRLTVV.

The chain joins TRBV6-2 or TRBV6-3 to TRBJ2-2; D is unclear. The germline V gene encodes CDR1 MNHEY and CDR2 SVGEGT. This CDR3 has 14 residues. Deletions cut 6 bases from V and 5 bases from J, with 13 bases between. CDR3 protein: CASSLPSHTGELFF. Here the CDR3 DNA reads TGTGCCAGCAGCCTCCCAAGCCATACCGGGGAGCTGTTTTTT.

The chain recombines TRBV19 with TRBJ2-2; D remains ambiguous. Germline V gene data show CDR1 as LNHDA and CDR2 as SQIVND (reference sequence). V lost 5 bases and J 6 bases, leaving 7 bases between the germline ends. The CDR3 is 12 residues long. CDR3: CASSFSPGELFF. Here the CDR3 DNA reads TGTGCCAGTAGTTTCAGTCCCGGGGAGCTGTTTTTT.

In this sample, this clone turned up a few times. This chain uses TRBV11-2 with TRBJ1-2; perhaps TRBD1 as D (5 bases). Deletions cut 0 bases from V and 3 bases from J, with 8 bases between. Germline V gene lookup returns CDR1 SGHAT and CDR2 FQNNGV. The CDR3 runs 14 residues. Here the CDR3 reads CASSLDREDYGYTF. The DNA of the CDR3 is TGTGCCAGCAGCTTAGACAGGGAGGACTATGGCTACACCTTC. Based on the CDR3 plus reference TRBV11-2 and TRBJ1-2, the full variable domain is EAGVAQSPRYKIIEKRQSVAFWCNPISGHATLYWYQQILGQGPKLLIQFQNNGVVDDSQLPKDRFSAERLKGVDSTLKIQPAKLEDSAVYLCASSLDREDYGYTFGSGTRLTVV.

The chain combines TRBV5-1 with TRBJ1-1; 11 bases line up with TRBD1. V was pared by 4 bases and J by 4 bases, with 3 bases of the junction left unmatched. The CDR3 runs 14 residues. The germline CDR1 and CDR2 sequences are SGHRS and YFSETQ. The CDR3 sequence: CASSSGQGATEAFF. The CDR3 region has the DNA TGCGCCAGCAGCAGTGGACAGGGGGCCACTGAAGCTTTCTTT.

The chain is built from TRBV18 and TRBJ1-6; 8 nucleotides match TRBD1. The CDR3 totals 16 residues. Germline trimming cut 3 bases from V and 2 bases from J; bases unmatched to any gene: 3. Germline V gene lookup returns CDR1 KGHSH and CDR2 LQKENI. The CDR3 spells CASSPSTGAYNSPLHF. In DNA form, the CDR3 reads TGTGCCAGCTCACCCTCGACAGGGGCCTATAATTCACCCCTCCACTTT.

This clone was observed a handful of times. V is TRBV29-1 and J is TRBJ2-1; tentative D call: TRBD2 (6 bases). Per germline, CDR1 SQVTM and CDR2 ANQGSEA. V was shortened by 3 bases and J by 0 bases, with 12 bases between the two germline ends. The CDR3 totals 15 residues. The DNA of the CDR3 is TGCAGCGTTGAGAGCGGCGGGGTCTCCTACAATGAGCAGTTCTTC. Residues: CSVESGGVSYNEQFF.